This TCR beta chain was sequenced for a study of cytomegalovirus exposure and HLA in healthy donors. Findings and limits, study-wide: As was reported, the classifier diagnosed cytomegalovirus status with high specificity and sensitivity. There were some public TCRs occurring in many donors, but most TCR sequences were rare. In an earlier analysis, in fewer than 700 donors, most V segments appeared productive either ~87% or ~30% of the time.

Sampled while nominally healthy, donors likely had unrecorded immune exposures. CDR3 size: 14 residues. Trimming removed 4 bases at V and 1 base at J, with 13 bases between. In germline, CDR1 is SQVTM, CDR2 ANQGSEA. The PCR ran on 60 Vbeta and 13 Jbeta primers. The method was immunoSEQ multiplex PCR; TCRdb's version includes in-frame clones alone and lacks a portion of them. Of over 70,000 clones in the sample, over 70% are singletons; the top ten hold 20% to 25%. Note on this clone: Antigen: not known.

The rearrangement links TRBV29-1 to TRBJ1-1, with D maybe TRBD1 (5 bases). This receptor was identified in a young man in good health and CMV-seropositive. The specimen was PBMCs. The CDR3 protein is CSVGNRLENTEAFF. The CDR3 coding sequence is TGCAGCGTTGGGAACAGGTTAGAGAACACTGAAGCTTTCTTT.